The 15 T cell receptor beta chains in this list originate from one sample, sequenced in a study of T cell responses to AZD1222 COVID-19 vaccine. Produced via immunoSEQ multiplex PCR; TCRdb's table is partial and in-frame only. The table has 95,000 to 150,000 clones, approximately 90% seen once; the top ten hold more than 13%. The sample here was peripheral blood, taken on day 0 of AZD1222 vaccination. Every receptor here comes from an adult in good health.

A few counts support this clone. This rearrangement joins TRBV19 to TRBJ1-4, with TRBD1 matching over 8 bases. The CDR3 is 15 residues long. Trimming took 7 bases from V and 0 from J; bases not matched to a gene: 4. The germline V gene has CDR1 LNHDA and CDR2 SQIVND (reference sequence). CDR3 sequence reads: CASNDRGATNEKLFF. In DNA, the CDR3 is TGTGCCAGTAATGACAGGGGTGCAACTAATGAAAAACTGTTTTTT.

This chain connects TRBV19 to TRBJ1-1, with 9 bases identical to TRBD1. The CDR3 spans 15 residues. Looked up from germline, CDR1 is LNHDA and CDR2 is SQIVND (reference sequence). Trimming cost V 3 bases and J 4 bases; bases outside gene matches: 6. CDR3 region: CASSITGTGPTEAFF. Written as DNA, the CDR3 is TGTGCCAGTAGTATCACCGGGACAGGGCCCACTGAAGCTTTCTTT.

The rearrangement links TRBV28 to TRBJ2-7, with D perhaps assigned TRBD1 or TRBD2 (5 bases each). Trimming left V 6 bases short and J 6 bases short, with 12 bases between. CDR3 size: 12 residues. CDR1 and CDR2 from the germline V gene are MDHEN and SYDVKM. CDR3 sequence: CASRDQRGEQYF. For the CDR3, the DNA is TGTGCCAGCAGAGACCAGAGGGGCGAGCAGTACTTC. The whole variable domain, filled in from reference TRBV28 and TRBJ2-7, reads DVKVTQSSRYLVKRTGEKVFLECVQDMDHENMFWYRQDPGLGLRLIYFSYDVKMKEKGDIPEGYSVSREKKERFSLILESASTNQTSMYLCASRDQRGEQYFGPGTRLTVT.

The chain joins TRBV3-1 (or the pseudogene TRBV3-2) to TRBJ1-5; the match to TRBD1 covers 8 bases. V gave up 0 bases and J gave up 5 bases; unmatched junction bases: 12. Germline V CDR1 and CDR2: LGHDT, YNNKEL (reference sequence). This CDR3 contains 18 residues. The CDR3 reads CASSQDGTGGCLHQPQHF. The CDR3 DNA sequence: TGTGCCAGCAGCCAAGATGGGACAGGCGGATGCCTTCATCAGCCCCAGCATTTT.

This chain connects TRBV6-2 or TRBV6-3 to TRBJ2-3, with D perhaps given as TRBD1 or TRBD2 (5 bases each). Per the germline V gene, CDR1 is MNHEY and CDR2 is SVGEGT. This CDR3 region has 16 residues. Trimming removed 4 bases from V and 2 bases from J, with 16 bases in between. The CDR3 is CASSFERGRLTDTQYF. The CDR3 DNA sequence: TGTGCCAGCAGTTTCGAGAGGGGAAGACTCACAGATACGCAGTATTTT.

This chain joins TRBV4-2 and TRBJ1-2; D uncertain. The CDR3 totals 14 residues. V was shortened by 4 bases and J by 7 bases, with 16 bases between the two germline ends. Germline CDR1 and CDR2: LGHNA and YNFKEQ. This CDR3 reads CASSPAHAGSGYTF. The CDR3 coding sequence is TGTGCCAGCAGCCCGGCCCATGCGGGCTCTGGCTACACCTTC.

V gene TRBV7-2 combines with J gene TRBJ1-6, with D hard to call. Germline V gene lookup returns CDR1 SGHTA and CDR2 FQGNSA. The ends were cut back, 5 bases at V and 4 bases at J, with 18 bases in the middle. CDR3 size: 17 residues. The CDR3 region is CASSPRTEPSYNSPLHF. The CDR3, as DNA: TGTGCCAGCAGCCCCCGGACCGAACCAAGTTATAATTCACCCCTCCACTTT.

The chain links TRBV28 to TRBJ1-1; no firm D call. The V end was cut by 9 bases, the J end by 4 bases, with 6 bases between. This CDR3 is 10 amino acids long. Per germline, CDR1 MDHEN and CDR2 SYDVKM. For the CDR3, the DNA is TGTGCCAGTAGTACCACTGAAGCTTTCTTT. This gives the protein CASSTTEAFF.

The genes are TRBV7-2 and TRBJ1-1; 9 positions match TRBD1. J was trimmed by 10 bases and V by 5 bases; bases with no gene match: 14. Germline V gives CDR1 SGHTA, CDR2 FQGNSA. The CDR3 runs 15 residues. For the CDR3, the DNA is TGTGCCAGCAGCGGAACCGGGGACAGGGCCTTTCGAGCTTTCTTT. This gives the protein CASSGTGDRAFRAFF.

The gene calls are TRBV7-9 and TRBJ1-4; the match to TRBD1 covers 9 bases. The CDR3 runs to 16 residues. CDR1 SEHNR and CDR2 FQNEAQ come from the germline V gene (reference sequence). The V gene end was trimmed by 5 bases and the J gene end by 1 base; junction bases not matched to a gene: 5. CDR3 sequence (DNA): TGTGCCAGCAGCACGACAGGGGGGGAAACTAATGAAAAACTGTTTTTT. It yields the protein CASSTTGGETNEKLFF.

This sequence joins TRBV3-1 (or the pseudogene TRBV3-2) and TRBJ2-1, with no clear D. This CDR3 comprises 16 residues. With 4 bases removed from V and 8 bases from J, the gap between germline ends came to 21 bases. Germline CDR1 LGHDT, CDR2 YNNKEL (reference sequence). CDR3 bases: TGTGCCAGCAGCCGGCTTCCGGTCCCGTGGAGATATGAGCAGTTCTTC. Translated, it gives CASSRLPVPWRYEQFF.

V is TRBV4-1 and J is TRBJ1-2; D remains unclear. Trimming pared 1 base from V and 0 bases from J, leaving 12 bases between. Germline V gene sequence: CDR1 MGHRA, CDR2 YSYEKL. The CDR3 totals 16 residues. DNA for the CDR3: TGCGCCAGCAGCCAAGGGACCCAATATACTAACTATGGCTACACCTTC. This sequence encodes CASSQGTQYTNYGYTF.

CDR3 residues: CAWSVLAGDTQYF. The CDR3 DNA follows: TGTGCCTGGAGTGTACTAGCGGGAGATACGCAGTATTTT. This chain connects TRBV30 to TRBJ2-3, with TRBD2 matching 9 bases. The CDR3 loop spans 13 amino acids. CDR1 is GTSNPN and CDR2 is SVGIG in the germline V gene (reference sequence). The V and J ends lost 0 bases and 5 bases, in that order; junction bases with no gene match: 0. Full variable domain (remainder filled in from reference TRBV30 and TRBJ2-3): SQTIHQWPATLVQPVGSPLSLECTVEGTSNPNLYWYRQAAGRGLQLLFYSVGIGQISSEVPQNLSASRPQDRQFILSSKKLLLSDSGFYLCAWSVLAGDTQYFGPGTRLTVL.

The chain uses TRBV4-3 and TRBJ1-2; weak D call: TRBD1 (5 bases). Germline CDR1 LGHNA, CDR2 YSLEER. The CDR3 runs to 15 residues. The V gene lost 1 base and the J gene lost 2 bases, with 11 bases spanning the gap. This chain's CDR3 is CASSQALGTNYGYTF. The CDR3 bases are TGCGCCAGCAGCCAAGCGTTAGGGACGAACTATGGCTACACCTTC.

The chain has TRBV4-1 and TRBJ1-5, with D uncertain. The germline V gene encodes CDR1 MGHRA and CDR2 YSYEKL. This CDR3 has 13 residues. Trimming took off 5 bases at V and 5 bases at J, with 10 bases between the two ends. The CDR3 DNA reads TGCGCCAGCAGCTTGGTAAGCGATCAGCCCCAGCATTTT. Protein sequence: CASSLVSDQPQHF.